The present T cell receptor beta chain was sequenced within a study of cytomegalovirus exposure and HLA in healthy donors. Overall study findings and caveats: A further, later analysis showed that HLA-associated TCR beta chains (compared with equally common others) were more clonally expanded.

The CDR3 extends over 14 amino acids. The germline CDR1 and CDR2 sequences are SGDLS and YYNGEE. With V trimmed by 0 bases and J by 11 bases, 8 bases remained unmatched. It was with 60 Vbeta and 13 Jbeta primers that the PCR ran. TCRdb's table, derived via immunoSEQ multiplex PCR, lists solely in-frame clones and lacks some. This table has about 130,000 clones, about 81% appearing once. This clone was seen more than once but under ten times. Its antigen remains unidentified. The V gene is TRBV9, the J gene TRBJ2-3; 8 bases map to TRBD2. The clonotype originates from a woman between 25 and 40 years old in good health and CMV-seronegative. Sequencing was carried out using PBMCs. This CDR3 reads CASSVASGGPWQYF. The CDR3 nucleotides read TGTGCCAGCAGCGTAGCCAGCGGGGGCCCCTGGCAGTATTTT.